Sequencing of this T cell receptor beta chain was carried out in a study of cytomegalovirus exposure and HLA in healthy donors. Study in general: Prior work identified more than 90 million unique TCR beta sequences in some 180 million T cells. The early release's HLA-typed donors yielded some 85 million unique TCRs.

V shed 3 bases, J shed 4 bases, and the junction held 8 bases outside the gene matches. The CDR3 contains 17 residues. Germline CDR1 is SNHLY and CDR2 is FYNNEI. The PCR employed 60 Vbeta primers together with 13 Jbeta primers. TCRdb's copy holds only in-frame clones and misses some; the assay was immunoSEQ multiplex PCR. The sample holds 85,000 to 120,000 clones; about 69% are singletons and the top ten take around 4.8%. About this clone: Its antigen remains unidentified.

Points from the study as a whole: In a later analysis, TCR beta V- and J-gene trimming showed a link to a missense DCLRE1C variant.

The chain has TRBV2 and TRBJ2-3; TRBD1 agrees at 12 bases. The sequence was obtained from a human donor in good health. The sample taken for sequencing was PBMCs. The CDR3 reads CASSDSPGQGAPDTQYF. CDR3 DNA: TGTGCCAGCAGTGATAGTCCGGGACAGGGGGCCCCAGATACGCAGTATTTT.